The T cell receptor (beta chain) under discussion was sequenced for a study of blood T cells in healthy people across ages. The CDR3 is 15 residues long. Germline lookup yields CDR1 GTSNPN and CDR2 SVGIG (reference sequence). Trimming removed 1 base from V and 6 bases from J; junction bases left unmatched: 6. In the case of this clonotype: Its specificity is unknown.

The second PCR ran roughly 6 to 11 cycles with a sample-barcoded 5' primer and J-beta primers. A template-switch adaptor that had 12 random nucleotides put a tag on each cDNA molecule. Per sample, CDR3-containing paired-end reads numbered at least 2.5 million. TCRdb fed the 5' RACE reads into MiXCR, producing one record per CDR3 protein. The sample has 800,000 to 950,000 distinct CDR3 sequences, 48% seen once. The study, taken as a whole, reports: Aged donors had fewer naive CD4+ cells and lower diversity than long-lived donors.

Donors ranged from roughly 6 to 90 years old and were healthy Caucasians in Russia. Sequenced: blood. The chain links TRBV30 to TRBJ2-1, with 10 bases lining up with TRBD1. The source of this sequence is a man aged 25 to 40 in good health. The CDR3, as DNA: TGTGCCTGGAGTGGGGTGGGACAGGGGCGCAATGAGCAGTTCTTC. Translated, it gives CAWSGVGQGRNEQFF.